Listed below are T cell receptor beta chains from one sample, sequenced in a study of shared clonotypes between healthy human individuals. TCRdb's copy holds only in-frame clones and misses some; the assay was immunoSEQ multiplex PCR. The data show more than 2,000,000 clones, approximately 95% seen once. The sample taken for sequencing was naive CD4+ T cells from PBMCs. These receptor sequences come from a man younger than 35 in good health. Some clones in this sample may be carry-over from other donors' samples. Both conserved end residues are part of each CDR3. The order of the fields is V gene, CDR3 length, D gene, J gene, CDR3 protein, CDR3 DNA. D genes are given only for firm matches.

TRBV7-2,17,.,TRBJ2-1,CASSLGRGVGQMNEQFF,TGTGCCAGCAGCTTAGGAAGGGGGGTAGGGCAGATGAATGAGCAGTTCTTC
TRBV4-1,14,TRBD2,TRBJ2-1,CASSSRGVDNEQFF,TGCGCCAGCAGTTCCCGGGGGGTGGACAATGAGCAGTTCTTC
TRBV11-2,16,TRBD1,TRBJ1-4,CASTSIPRGANEKLFF,TGTGCCAGCACCTCAATACCCAGGGGGGCTAATGAAAAACTGTTTTTT
TRBV6-6,15,TRBD1,TRBJ2-7,CASSYGSGQGYEQYF,TGTGCCAGCAGTTACGGCTCTGGACAGGGCTACGAGCAGTACTTC
TRBV6-6,12,.,TRBJ2-7,CASSRDSPEQYF,TGTGCCAGCAGCCGCGACAGTCCCGAGCAGTACTTC
TRBV27,14,.,TRBJ2-7,CASSLKGEGYEQYF,TGTGCCAGCAGTTTAAAGGGGGAGGGCTACGAGCAGTACTTC
TRBV2,16,TRBD2,TRBJ2-1,CASRFGLAGSYNEQFF,TGTGCCAGCAGATTCGGACTAGCGGGTTCCTACAATGAGCAGTTCTTC
TRBV28,15,.,TRBJ1-3,CASTKLGVAGNTIYF,TGTGCCAGCACCAAGCTCGGGGTGGCTGGAAACACCATATATTTT
TRBV28,16,TRBD2,TRBJ2-1,CASSSASGRNYNEQFF,TGTGCCAGCAGTTCCGCTAGCGGGAGGAACTACAATGAGCAGTTCTTC
TRBV7-2,16,.,TRBJ2-3,CASSPPWDPSTDTQYF,TGTGCCAGCAGCCCCCCCTGGGACCCCAGCACAGATACGCAGTATTTT
TRBV5-5,15,.,TRBJ2-7,CASSPRTDITYEQYF,TGTGCCAGCAGCCCGAGGACAGACATTACCTACGAGCAGTACTTC
TRBV2,14,TRBD2,TRBJ2-7,CASGRLAGPPMQYF,TGTGCCAGCGGGAGACTAGCGGGACCTCCCATGCAGTACTTC
TRBV4-1,17,.,TRBJ2-2,CASSLMGGRDRTGELFF,TGCGCCAGCAGCCTCATGGGGGGCAGGGATAGGACCGGGGAGCTGTTTTTT
TRBV11-3,16,.,TRBJ2-1,CASSLGLTTGYNEQFF,TGTGCCAGCAGCTTAGGCCTAACCACAGGCTACAATGAGCAGTTCTTC